This T cell receptor (beta chain) was retrieved from a study of shared clonotypes between healthy human individuals. Germline V gene lookup returns CDR1 MDHEN and CDR2 SYDVKM. The CDR3 length is 16 residues. After removal of 6 bases from V and 1 base from J, the junction contained 9 bases not matched to a gene. This table comes from immunoSEQ multiplex PCR, and its TCRdb copy is limited to in-frame clones, with some not included. The table records roughly 2.2 million clones, 92% of them present only once. Sequenced input: naive CD4+ T cells from PBMCs. Indicated subset: CD45RA+ positively selected. The TCR comes from a man aged 18 to 29 in good health. Some clones in this sample may be carry-over from other donors' samples. J is TRBJ2-7 and V is TRBV28, with 10 bases lining up with TRBD2. CDR3 loop: CASRWGLAGVSYEQYF. The CDR3 DNA sequence: TGTGCCAGCAGATGGGGTCTAGCGGGAGTTTCCTACGAGCAGTACTTC.